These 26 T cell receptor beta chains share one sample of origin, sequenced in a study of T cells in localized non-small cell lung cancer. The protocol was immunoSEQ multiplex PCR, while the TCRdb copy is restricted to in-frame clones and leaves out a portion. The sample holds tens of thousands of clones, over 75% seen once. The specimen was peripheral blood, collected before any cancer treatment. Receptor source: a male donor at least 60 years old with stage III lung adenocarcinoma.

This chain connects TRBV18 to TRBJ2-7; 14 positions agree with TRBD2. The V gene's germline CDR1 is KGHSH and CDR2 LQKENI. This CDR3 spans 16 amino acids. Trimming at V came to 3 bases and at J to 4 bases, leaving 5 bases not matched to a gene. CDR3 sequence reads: CASSPSGLAGVYEQYF. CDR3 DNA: TGTGCCAGCTCACCTTCGGGACTAGCGGGAGTGTACGAGCAGTACTTC.

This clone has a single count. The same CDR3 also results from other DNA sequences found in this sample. Here the CDR3 DNA reads TGTGCCAGCAGTTCCGGGACAGTGAACACTGAAGCTTTCTTT. Translating gives CASSSGTVNTEAFF. This chain joins TRBV28 and TRBJ1-1; 7 bases are shared with TRBD1. From germline, CDR1 is MDHEN and CDR2 SYDVKM. The CDR3 has 14 amino acids. V trimming: 4 bases; J trimming: 0 bases; junction bases outside the gene matches: 2.

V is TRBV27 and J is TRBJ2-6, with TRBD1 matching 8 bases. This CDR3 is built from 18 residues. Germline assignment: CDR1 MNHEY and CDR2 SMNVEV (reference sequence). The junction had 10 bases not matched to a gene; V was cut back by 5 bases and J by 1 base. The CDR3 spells CASSREPGGASGANVLTF. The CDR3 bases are TGTGCCAGCAGTCGCGAACCAGGGGGCGCGTCTGGGGCCAACGTCCTGACTTTC.

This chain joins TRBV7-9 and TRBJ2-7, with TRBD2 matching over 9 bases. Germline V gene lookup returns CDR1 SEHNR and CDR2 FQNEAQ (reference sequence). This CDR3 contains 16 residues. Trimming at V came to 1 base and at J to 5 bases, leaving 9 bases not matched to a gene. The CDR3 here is CASSLVGGRADHEQYF. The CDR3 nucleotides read TGTGCCAGCAGCTTAGTGGGCGGGAGGGCCGATCACGAGCAGTACTTC.

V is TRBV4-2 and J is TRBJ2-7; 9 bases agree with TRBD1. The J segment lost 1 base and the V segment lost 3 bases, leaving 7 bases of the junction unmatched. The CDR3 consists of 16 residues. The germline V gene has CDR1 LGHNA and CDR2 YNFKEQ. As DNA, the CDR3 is TGTGCCAGCAGCCAGTCGGCGGGACAGGGTTCCTACGAGCAGTACTTC. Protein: CASSQSAGQGSYEQYF.

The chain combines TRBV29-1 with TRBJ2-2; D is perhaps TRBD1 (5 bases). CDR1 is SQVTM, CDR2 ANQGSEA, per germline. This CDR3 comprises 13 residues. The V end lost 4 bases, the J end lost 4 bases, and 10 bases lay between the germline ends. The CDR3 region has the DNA TGCAGCGTTGGGCGGCAGGGCACCGGGGAGCTGTTTTTT. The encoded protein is CSVGRQGTGELFF.

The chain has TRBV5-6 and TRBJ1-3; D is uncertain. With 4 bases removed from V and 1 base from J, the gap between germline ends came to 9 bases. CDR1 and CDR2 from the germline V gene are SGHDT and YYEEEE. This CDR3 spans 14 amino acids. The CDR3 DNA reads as TGTGCCAGCAGCATGAAAGGGTCTGGAAACACCATATATTTT. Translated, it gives CASSMKGSGNTIYF.

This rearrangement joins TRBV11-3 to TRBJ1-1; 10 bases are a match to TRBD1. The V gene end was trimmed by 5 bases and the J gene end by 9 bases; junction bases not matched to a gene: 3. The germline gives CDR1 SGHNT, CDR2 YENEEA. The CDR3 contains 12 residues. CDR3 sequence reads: CASSQGQGQAFF. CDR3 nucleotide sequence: TGTGCCAGCAGCCAGGGACAGGGGCAAGCTTTCTTT. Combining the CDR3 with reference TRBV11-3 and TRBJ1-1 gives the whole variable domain EAGVVQSPRYKIIEKKQPVAFWCNPISGHNTLYWYLQNLGQGPELLIRYENEEAVDDSQLPKDRFSAERLKGVDSTLKIQPAELGDSAVYLCASSQGQGQAFFGQGTRLTVV.

CDR3 nucleotides: TGTGCCAGCAGTGGGACAGCCTCCCTCTACGAGCAGTACTTC. Its protein product is CASSGTASLYEQYF. This chain connects TRBV5-6 to TRBJ2-7, with 7 bases identical to TRBD1. There are 14 residues in the CDR3. Looked up from germline, CDR1 is SGHDT and CDR2 is YYEEEE. V was pared by 5 bases and J by 3 bases, with 8 bases of the junction left unmatched.

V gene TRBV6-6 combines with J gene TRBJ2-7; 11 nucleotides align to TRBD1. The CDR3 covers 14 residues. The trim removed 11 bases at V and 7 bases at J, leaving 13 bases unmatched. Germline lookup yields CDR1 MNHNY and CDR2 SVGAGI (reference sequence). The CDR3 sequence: CACKMDRGLGEQYF. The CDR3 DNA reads TGTGCCTGCAAAATGGACAGGGGGCTTGGAGAGCAGTACTTC.

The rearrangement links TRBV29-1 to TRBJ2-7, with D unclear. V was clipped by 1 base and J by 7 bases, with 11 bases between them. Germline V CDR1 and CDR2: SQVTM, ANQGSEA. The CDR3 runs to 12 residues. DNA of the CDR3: TGCAGCGTTGAAGGGGCCTTTTTTGAGCAGTACTTC. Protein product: CSVEGAFFEQYF.

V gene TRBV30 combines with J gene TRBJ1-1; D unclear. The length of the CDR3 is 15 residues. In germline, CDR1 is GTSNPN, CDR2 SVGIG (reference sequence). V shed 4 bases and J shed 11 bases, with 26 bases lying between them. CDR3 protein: CAWTSPLQRPGWAFF. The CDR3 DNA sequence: TGTGCCTGGACTTCTCCCCTCCAGCGGCCGGGATGGGCTTTCTTT.

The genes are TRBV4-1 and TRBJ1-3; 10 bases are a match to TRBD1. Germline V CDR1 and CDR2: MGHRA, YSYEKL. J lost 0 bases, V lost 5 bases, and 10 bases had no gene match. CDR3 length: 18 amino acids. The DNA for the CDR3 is TGCGCCAGCAGCGCCCTGACAGGGGGCGATCACTCTGGAAACACCATATATTTT. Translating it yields CASSALTGGDHSGNTIYF.

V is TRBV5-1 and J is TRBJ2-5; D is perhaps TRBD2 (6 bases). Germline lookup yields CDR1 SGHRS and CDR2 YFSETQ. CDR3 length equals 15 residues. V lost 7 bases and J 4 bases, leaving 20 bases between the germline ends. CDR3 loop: CASGSTGLTIETQYF. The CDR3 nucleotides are TGCGCCAGCGGATCCACGGGACTCACTATAGAGACCCAGTACTTC.

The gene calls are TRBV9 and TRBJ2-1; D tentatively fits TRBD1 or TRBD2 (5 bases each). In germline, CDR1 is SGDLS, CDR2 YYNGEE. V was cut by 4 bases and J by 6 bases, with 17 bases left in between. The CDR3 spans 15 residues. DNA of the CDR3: TGTGCCAGCAGCACCCCCGCGAGGGGCCTCAATGAGCAGTTCTTC. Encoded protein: CASSTPARGLNEQFF.

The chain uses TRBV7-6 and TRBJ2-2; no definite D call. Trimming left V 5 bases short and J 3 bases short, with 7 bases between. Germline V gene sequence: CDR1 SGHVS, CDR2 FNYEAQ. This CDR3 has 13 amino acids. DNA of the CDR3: TGTGCCAGCAGCCGATCGTACACCGGGGAGCTGTTTTTT. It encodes CASSRSYTGELFF.

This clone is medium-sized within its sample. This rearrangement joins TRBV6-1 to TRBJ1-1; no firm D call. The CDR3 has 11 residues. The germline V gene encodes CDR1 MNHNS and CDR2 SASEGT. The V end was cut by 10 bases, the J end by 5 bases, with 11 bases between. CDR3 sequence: CATCLRTEAFF. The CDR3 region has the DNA TGTGCCACCTGCTTAAGGACTGAAGCTTTCTTT.

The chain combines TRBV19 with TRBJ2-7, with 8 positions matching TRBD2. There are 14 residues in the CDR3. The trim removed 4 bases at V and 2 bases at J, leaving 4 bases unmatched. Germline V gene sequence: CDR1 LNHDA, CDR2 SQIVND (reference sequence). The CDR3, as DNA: TGTGCCAGTAGTAGGACTAGCCAACCCTACGAGCAGTACTTC. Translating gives CASSRTSQPYEQYF. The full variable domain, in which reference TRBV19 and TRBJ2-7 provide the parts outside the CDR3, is DGGITQSPKYLFRKEGQNVTLSCEQNLNHDAMYWYRQDPGQGLRLIYYSQIVNDFQKGDIAEGYSVSREKKESFPLTVTSAQKNPTAFYLCASSRTSQPYEQYFGPGTRLTVT.

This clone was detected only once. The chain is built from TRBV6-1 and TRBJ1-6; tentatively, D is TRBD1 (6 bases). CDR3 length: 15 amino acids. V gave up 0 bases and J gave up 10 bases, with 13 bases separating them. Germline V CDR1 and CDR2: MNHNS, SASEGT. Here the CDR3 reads CASSEAPGGVSPLHF. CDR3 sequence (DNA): TGTGCCAGCAGTGAAGCGCCGGGGGGCGTCTCACCCCTCCACTTT.

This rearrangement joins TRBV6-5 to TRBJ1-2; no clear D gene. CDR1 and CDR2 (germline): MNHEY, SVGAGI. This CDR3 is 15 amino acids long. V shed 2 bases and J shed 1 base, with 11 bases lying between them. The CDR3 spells CASSYSEKGNYGYTF. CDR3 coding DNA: TGTGCCAGCAGTTACAGTGAAAAGGGTAACTATGGCTACACCTTC.

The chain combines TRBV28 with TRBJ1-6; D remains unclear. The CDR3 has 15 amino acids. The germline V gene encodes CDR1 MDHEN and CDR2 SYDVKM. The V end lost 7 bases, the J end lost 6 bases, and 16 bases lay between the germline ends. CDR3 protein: CASTTGGQFNSPLHF. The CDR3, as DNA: TGTGCCAGCACCACTGGAGGCCAGTTTAATTCACCCCTCCACTTT.

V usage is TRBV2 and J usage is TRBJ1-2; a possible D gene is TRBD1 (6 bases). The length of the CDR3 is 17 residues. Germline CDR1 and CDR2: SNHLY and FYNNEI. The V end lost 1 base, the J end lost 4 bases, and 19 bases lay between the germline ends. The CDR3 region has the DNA TGTGCCAGCAGTGAAGGCGGAGTGCCGGGACAAACCTATGGCTACACCTTC. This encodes CASSEGGVPGQTYGYTF.

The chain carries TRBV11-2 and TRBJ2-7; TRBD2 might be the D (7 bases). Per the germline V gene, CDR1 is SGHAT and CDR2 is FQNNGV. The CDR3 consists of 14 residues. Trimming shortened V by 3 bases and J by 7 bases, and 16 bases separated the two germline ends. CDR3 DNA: TGTGCCAGCAGCTTCTACGGGGGGCGGGAGGAGCAGTACTTC. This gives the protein CASSFYGGREEQYF.

The CDR3 loop reads CASTGGASSITVLYNEQFF. For the CDR3, the DNA is TGTGCCAGTACAGGGGGCGCGTCCTCTATAACCGTACTGTACAATGAGCAGTTCTTC. This chain links TRBV5-4 with TRBJ2-1, with 9 bases matching TRBD1. The CDR3 covers 19 residues. Germline CDR1 and CDR2: SGHNT and YYREEE (reference sequence). The V segment lost 8 bases and the J segment 4 bases; nucleotides outside the gene matches: 22.

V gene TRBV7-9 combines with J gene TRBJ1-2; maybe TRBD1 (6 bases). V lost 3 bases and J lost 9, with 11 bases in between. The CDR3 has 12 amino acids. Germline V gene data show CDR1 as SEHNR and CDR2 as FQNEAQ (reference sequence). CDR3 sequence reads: CASSFRTESYTF. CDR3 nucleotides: TGTGCCAGCAGCTTCAGGACAGAAAGCTACACCTTC.

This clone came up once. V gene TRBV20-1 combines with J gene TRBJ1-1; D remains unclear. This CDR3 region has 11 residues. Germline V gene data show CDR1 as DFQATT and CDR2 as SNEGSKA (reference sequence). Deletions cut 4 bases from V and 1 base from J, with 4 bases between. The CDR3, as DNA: TGCAGTGCTAAAAGGAACACTGAAGCTTTCTTT. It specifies CSAKRNTEAFF.